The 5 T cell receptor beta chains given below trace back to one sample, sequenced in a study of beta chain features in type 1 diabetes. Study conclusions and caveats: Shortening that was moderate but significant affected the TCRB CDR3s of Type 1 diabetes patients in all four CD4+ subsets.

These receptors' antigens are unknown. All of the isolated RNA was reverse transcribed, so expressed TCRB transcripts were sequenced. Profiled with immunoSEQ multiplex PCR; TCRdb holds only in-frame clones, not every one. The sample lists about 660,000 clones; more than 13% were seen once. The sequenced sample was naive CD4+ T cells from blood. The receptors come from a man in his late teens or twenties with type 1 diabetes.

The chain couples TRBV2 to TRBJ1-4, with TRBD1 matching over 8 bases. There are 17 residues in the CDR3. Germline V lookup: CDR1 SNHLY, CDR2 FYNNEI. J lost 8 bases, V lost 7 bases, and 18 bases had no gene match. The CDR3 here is CASIRDRTQPGLEKLFF. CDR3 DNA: TGTGCCAGCATTCGGGACAGGACCCAACCCGGATTGGAAAAACTGTTTTTT.

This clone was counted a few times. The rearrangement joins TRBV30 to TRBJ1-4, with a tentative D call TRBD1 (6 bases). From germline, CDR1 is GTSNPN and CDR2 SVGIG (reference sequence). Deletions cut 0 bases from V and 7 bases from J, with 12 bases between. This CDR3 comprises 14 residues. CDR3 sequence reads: CAWSVGGSGEKLFF. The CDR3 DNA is TGTGCCTGGAGTGTAGGGGGAAGTGGTGAAAAACTGTTTTTT.

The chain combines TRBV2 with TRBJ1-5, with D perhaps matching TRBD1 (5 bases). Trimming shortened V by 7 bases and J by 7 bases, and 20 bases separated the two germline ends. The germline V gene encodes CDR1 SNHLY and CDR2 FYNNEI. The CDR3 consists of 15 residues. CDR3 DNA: TGTGCCAGCACTAGGGACCGGGAGGGGTACCAGCCCCAGCATTTT. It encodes CASTRDREGYQPQHF.

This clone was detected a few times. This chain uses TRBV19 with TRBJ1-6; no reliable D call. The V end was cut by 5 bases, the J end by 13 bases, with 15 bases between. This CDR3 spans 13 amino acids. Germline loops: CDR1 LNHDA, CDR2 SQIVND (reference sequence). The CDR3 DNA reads TGTGCCAGTAGTCACCCTGGGGAAGCGCCCCTCCACTTT. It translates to CASSHPGEAPLHF.

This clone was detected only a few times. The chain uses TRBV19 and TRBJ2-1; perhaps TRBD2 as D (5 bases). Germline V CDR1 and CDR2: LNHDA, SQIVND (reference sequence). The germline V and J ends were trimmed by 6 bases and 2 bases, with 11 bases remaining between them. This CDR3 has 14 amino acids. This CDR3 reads CASRLEGPYNEQFF. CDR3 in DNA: TGTGCCAGTAGATTAGAGGGTCCCTACAATGAGCAGTTCTTC.